A selection of T cell receptor beta chains follows, all from one sample in a study of pediatric ulcerative colitis. Produced via immunoSEQ multiplex PCR; TCRdb's table is partial and in-frame only. Here the sample spans 55,000 to 75,000 clones, roughly nine tenths being singletons. The sample taken for sequencing was blood. Every receptor here comes from a boy aged 5-17 years with severe ulcerative colitis. Both conserved end residues are part of each CDR3. The D gene is left open where the match is weak. The size of a clone is reported for some rows only, either as once, few or many, or as a class for expanded clones.

v_call	j_call	d_call	clone_size	cdr3_aa	cdr3_nt
TRBV9	TRBJ1-1	.	.	CASKAWDTEAFF	TGTGCCAGTAAGGCGTGGGACACTGAAGCTTTCTTT
TRBV27	TRBJ2-7	TRBD1	.	CASSGTDYEQYF	TGTGCCAGCAGTGGGACAGACTACGAGCAGTACTTC
TRBV7-2	TRBJ2-3	.	once	CATRGLGTDTQYF	TGTGCCACCCGGGGTCTTGGCACAGATACGCAGTATTTT
TRBV19	TRBJ2-7	TRBD2	.	CASSLASGSYEQYF	TGTGCCAGTAGTCTGGCTAGCGGGAGCTACGAGCAGTACTTC
TRBV5-6	TRBJ1-1	.	.	CASSLRQSTEAFF	TGTGCCAGCAGCCTCCGACAGAGCACTGAAGCTTTCTTT
TRBV13	TRBJ2-5	.	.	CASSSRSLSGWQETQYF	TGTGCCAGCAGCTCCCGGTCGCTATCGGGGTGGCAAGAGACCCAGTACTTC
TRBV28	TRBJ2-7	.	.	CASSSSYEQYF	TGTGCCAGCAGTTCCAGCTACGAGCAGTACTTC
TRBV4-2	TRBJ1-3	.	.	CASSQDGQSGNTIYF	TGTGCCAGCAGCCAAGACGGACAGTCTGGAAACACCATATATTTT
TRBV2	TRBJ1-3	.	once	CASSEGGGGNTIYF	TGTGCCAGCAGTGAAGGGGGAGGAGGAAACACCATATATTTT
TRBV10-3	TRBJ2-7	.	.	CAIKKEVGEQYF	TGTGCCATCAAGAAGGAGGTAGGCGAGCAGTACTTC
TRBV27	TRBJ2-2	.	.	CASSFYTGELFF	TGTGCCAGCAGTTTCTACACCGGGGAGCTGTTTTTT
TRBV19	TRBJ2-1	TRBD2	.	CASSTPGLPKGNEQFF	TGTGCCAGTAGTACACCGGGACTACCAAAGGGGAATGAGCAGTTCTTC
TRBV7-6	TRBJ2-7	.	.	CASSLGSESYEQYF	TGTGCCAGCAGCTTAGGCAGTGAATCCTACGAGCAGTACTTC
TRBV5-1	TRBJ2-5	TRBD1	.	CASSLGTGGETQYF	TGCGCCAGCAGCTTGGGGACAGGGGGAGAGACCCAGTACTTC
TRBV10-3	TRBJ2-1	.	.	CAISAWGESYNEQFF	TGTGCCATCAGCGCCTGGGGGGAGTCCTACAATGAGCAGTTCTTC
TRBV29-1	TRBJ2-3	.	.	CSVVDGRASTDTQYF	TGCAGCGTTGTAGATGGGCGAGCTAGCACAGATACGCAGTATTTT
TRBV19	TRBJ1-5	.	.	CASSAFQSSNQPQHF	TGTGCCAGTAGTGCTTTCCAGAGTAGCAATCAGCCCCAGCATTTT
TRBV29-1	TRBJ1-2	.	.	CSVQQLIYGYTF	TGCAGCGTGCAACAGCTGATCTATGGCTACACCTTC
TRBV6-5	TRBJ2-3	.	.	CASSQGLFTDTQYF	TGTGCCAGCAGTCAAGGACTATTCACAGATACGCAGTATTTT